These 8 T cell receptor beta chains came from one sample sequenced in a study of CD8 T cells in ankylosing spondylitis. TCRdb reprocessed the 5' RACE reads with MiXCR, giving one entry per CDR3 protein. The sample shows hundreds of thousands of distinct CDR3 sequences, around 24% of them seen only once. Specimen: blood, either unsorted or a sorted T cell fraction (not recorded which). All receptors come from a male donor with ankylosing spondylitis or in good health (not recorded which).

The chain employs TRBV6-2 or TRBV6-3 and TRBJ2-1, with D unclear. Germline lookup yields CDR1 MNHEY and CDR2 SVGEGT. The CDR3 has 12 amino acids. Trimming removed 5 bases at V and 7 bases at J, with 9 bases between. CDR3 sequence: CASSPRCNEQFF. CDR3 bases: TGTGCCAGCAGTCCTCGGTGTAATGAGCAGTTCTTC.

The sample holds many counts of this clonotype. This chain uses TRBV3-1 with TRBJ2-2, with TRBD1 identical over 7 bases. Germline V gene data show CDR1 as LGHDT and CDR2 as YNNKEL (reference sequence). The junction had 5 bases not matched to a gene; V was cut back by 1 base and J by 3 bases. The CDR3 runs 16 residues. In DNA, the CDR3 is TGTGCCAGCAGCCAAGGTTGGCAGGGGGACACCGGGGAGCTGTTTTTT. As protein: CASSQGWQGDTGELFF. Looking up the rest from reference TRBV3-1 and TRBJ2-2 gives the full variable domain: DTAVSQTPKYLVTQMGNDKSIKCEQNLGHDTMYWYKQDSKKFLKIMFSYNNKELIINETVPNRFSPKSPDKAHLNLHINSLELGDSAVYFCASSQGWQGDTGELFFGEGSRLTVL.

This clonotype was seen a handful of times. The chain has TRBV6-5 and TRBJ2-1; D not resolved. Germline loops: CDR1 MNHEY, CDR2 SVGAGI. The CDR3 loop spans 11 amino acids. Trimming removed 2 bases from V and 8 bases from J, with 4 bases in between. The CDR3 DNA is TGTGCCAGCAGTTACCGGGATGAGCAGTTCTTC. It codes for CASSYRDEQFF.

This clonotype was detected many times. The chain uses TRBV12-3 or TRBV12-4 and TRBJ2-1; 12 nucleotides match TRBD2. V dropped 6 bases and J dropped 7; count of bases not matched to a gene: 10. The CDR3 sequence is 16 residues long. The CDR3 loop is CASRASGRELFNEQFF. Written as DNA, the CDR3 is TGTGCCAGCAGAGCTAGCGGGAGGGAGTTGTTTAATGAGCAGTTCTTC.

In this sample, this clonotype turned up a few times. The chain carries TRBV5-6 and TRBJ2-1; possible D gene TRBD2, 6 bases. Germline V gene data show CDR1 as SGHDT and CDR2 as YYEEEE. Trimming left V 3 bases short and J 1 base short, with 11 bases between. This CDR3 is built from 15 residues. CDR3 residues: CASSSLAESYNEQFF. DNA for the CDR3: TGTGCCAGCAGCTCACTAGCCGAATCCTACAATGAGCAGTTCTTC.

This clonotype appeared a few times. V usage is TRBV6-5 and J usage is TRBJ2-5; D is ambiguous. CDR1 MNHEY and CDR2 SVGAGI come from the germline V gene. The ends were cut back, 0 bases at V and 5 bases at J, with 16 bases in the middle. The CDR3 runs 16 residues. The CDR3 sequence is CASSYSWVPPWETQYF. CDR3 bases: TGTGCCAGCAGTTACTCCTGGGTCCCTCCTTGGGAGACCCAGTACTTC.

The chain employs TRBV7-8 and TRBJ2-3; TRBD1 agrees at 10 bases. V was clipped by 5 bases and J by 3 bases; unmatched bases: 5. Germline V lookup: CDR1 SGHVS, CDR2 FQNEAQ. The CDR3 extends over 15 amino acids. CDR3 protein: CASSPPGQGTDTQYF. CDR3 DNA sequence: TGTGCCAGCAGCCCGCCGGGACAGGGGACAGATACGCAGTATTTT. Based on the CDR3 plus reference TRBV7-8 and TRBJ2-3, the full variable domain is GAGVSQSPRYKVAKRGQDVALRCDPISGHVSLFWYQQALGQGPEFLTYFQNEAQLDKSGLPSDRFFAERPEGSVSTLKIQRTQQEDSAVYLCASSPPGQGTDTQYFGPGTRLTVL.

CDR3 sequence reads: CSPRGGTSVEETQYF. The CDR3 DNA reads TGCAGTCCGAGAGGTGGGACTAGCGTCGAGGAGACCCAGTACTTC. The chain couples TRBV20-1 to TRBJ2-5; 10 nucleotides match TRBD2. Germline V gene lookup returns CDR1 DFQATT and CDR2 SNEGSKA (reference sequence). The CDR3 covers 15 residues. After removal of 8 bases from V and 5 bases from J, the junction contained 14 bases not matched to a gene.